This T cell receptor (beta chain) was profiled in a study of T cell changes during pregnancy in multiple sclerosis. TCRdb keeps only in-frame clones here, not all; method: immunoSEQ multiplex PCR. The sample carries some 74,000 clones, roughly 92% recorded once. Sequencing used peripheral blood, obtained before pregnancy. The sequence was collected from a female donor with multiple sclerosis, enrolled in a pregnancy study.

The CDR3: CASSQDHRAYNEQFF. CDR3 coding DNA: TGCGCCAGCAGCCAAGATCACAGGGCATACAATGAGCAGTTCTTC. The chain recombines TRBV4-3 with TRBJ2-1; possible D gene TRBD1, 6 bases. V was trimmed by 0 bases and J by 4 bases, leaving 10 bases between them. The length of the CDR3 is 15 residues. Germline V CDR1 and CDR2: LGHNA, YSLEER.